These 24 T cell receptor beta chains share one sample of origin, sequenced in a study of neurological immune-mediated disorders. Via MiXCR, TCRdb re-called the 5' RACE reads, giving one row per CDR3 protein. The top ten clones hold roughly 40% of a sample with thousands of distinct CDR3 sequences, more than 20% of them seen once. Sequencing was done on a sample of CD8+ T cells from blood. The receptors shown here come from a woman aged 55 to 70 with HTLV-1-associated myelopathy (HAM/TSP).

At least ten counts were recorded for this clonotype. This chain uses TRBV6-6 with TRBJ2-5; the match to TRBD2 covers 7 bases. Germline V gene lookup returns CDR1 MNHNY and CDR2 SVGAGI (reference sequence). With V trimmed by 5 bases and J by 5 bases, 8 bases remained unmatched. The CDR3 extends over 14 amino acids. The CDR3 is CASSSLAVLETQYF. Written as DNA, the CDR3 is TGTGCCAGCAGTAGCCTAGCGGTTTTGGAGACCCAGTACTTC.

This clonotype was counted many times. This chain joins TRBV7-9 and TRBJ2-7; no firm D call. The germline V and J ends were trimmed by 5 bases and 3 bases, with 5 bases remaining between them. This CDR3 contains 11 residues. CDR1 is SEHNR and CDR2 is FQNEAQ in the germline V gene (reference sequence). CDR3 protein: CASSLNYEQYF. CDR3 in DNA: TGTGCCAGCAGCCTAAACTACGAGCAGTACTTC.

This clonotype is judged medium-sized (0.01 to 0.1%). The chain is built from TRBV7-9 and TRBJ2-3; 8 nucleotides agree with TRBD2. There are 15 residues in the CDR3. Germline V lookup: CDR1 SEHNR, CDR2 FQNEAQ (reference sequence). The J segment lost 6 bases and the V segment lost 5 bases, leaving 10 bases of the junction unmatched. The CDR3, as DNA: TGTGCCAGCAGCCCCGGGGTAGCGGGGTTTGATACGCAGTATTTT. This translates into CASSPGVAGFDTQYF.

This clonotype was recorded at least ten times. The genes are TRBV29-1 and TRBJ2-7, with a tentative D call TRBD2 (5 bases). Germline CDR1 and CDR2: SQVTM and ANQGSEA. The CDR3 spans 14 residues. Trimming cost V 3 bases and J 6 bases, with 18 bases left between them. The CDR3 DNA reads TGCAGCGTTGATCAGGTAGGCAGTGGAGGCGAGCAGTACTTC. Translating gives CSVDQVGSGGEQYF.

This clonotype is judged medium-sized. V and J are TRBV30 and TRBJ1-1; D uncertain. V dropped 2 bases and J dropped 6 bases, with 7 bases sitting between them. The CDR3 has 11 residues. Germline CDR1 and CDR2: GTSNPN and SVGIG (reference sequence). The CDR3 nucleotides are TGTGCCTGGAGTTACGGGGCTGAAGCTTTCTTT. This gives the protein CAWSYGAEAFF. The full variable domain, its missing parts supplied by reference TRBV30 and TRBJ1-1, is SQTIHQWPATLVQPVGSPLSLECTVEGTSNPNLYWYRQAAGRGLQLLFYSVGIGQISSEVPQNLSASRPQDRQFILSSKKLLLSDSGFYLCAWSYGAEAFFGQGTRLTVV.

This clonotype was recorded at least ten times. V gene TRBV27 combines with J gene TRBJ2-5; 14 bases align to TRBD2. The CDR3 is 17 residues long. Trimming took 5 bases from V and 11 from J; bases not matched to a gene: 16. Germline V gene lookup returns CDR1 MNHEY and CDR2 SMNVEV (reference sequence). The CDR3 DNA reads TGTGCCAGCAGTCTTGGCACACCGGGACTAGCGGGAGTCTCTCAGTACTTC. Its translation is CASSLGTPGLAGVSQYF.

Relative to its sample, this clonotype is large. The chain is built from TRBV12-3 or TRBV12-4 and TRBJ2-2; D might be TRBD1 (5 bases). There are 15 residues in the CDR3. The germline V and J ends were trimmed by 5 bases and 6 bases, with 16 bases remaining between them. The CDR3 here is CASSDLTGFSGELFF. The CDR3 nucleotides read TGTGCCAGCAGTGATCTTACAGGATTTTCCGGGGAGCTGTTTTTT.

This clonotype ranks as medium-sized. CDR3 nucleotide sequence: TGTGCCAGCAGTTTCAGGGGCGGCCTTGGCTACACCTTC. Encoded protein: CASSFRGGLGYTF. This chain uses TRBV27 with TRBJ1-2; D might be TRBD1 (6 bases). CDR1 is MNHEY, CDR2 SMNVEV, per germline (reference sequence). V lost 3 bases to trimming and J lost 7 bases, with 12 bases between them. CDR3 length equals 13 residues.

This clonotype was picked up many times. V and J are TRBV7-9 and TRBJ2-7; 10 positions agree with TRBD1. The V gene's germline CDR1 is SEHNR and CDR2 FQNEAQ (reference sequence). The CDR3 has 15 residues. J lost 5 bases, V lost 4 bases, and 8 bases had no gene match. CDR3 sequence: CASSSPGQGTHEQYF. CDR3 bases: TGTGCCAGCAGCTCACCGGGACAGGGGACCCACGAGCAGTACTTC.

In this sample, this clonotype is medium-sized (0.01 to 0.1%). J is TRBJ2-3 and V is TRBV6-5; 14 bases line up with TRBD2. With V trimmed by 6 bases and J by 5 bases, 7 bases remained unmatched. The CDR3 is 16 residues long. Germline CDR1 and CDR2: MNHEY and SVGAGI. CDR3 coding DNA: TGTGCCAGCAGGCCGGGACTAGCGGGAGCCGGAGATACGCAGTATTTT. This gives the protein CASRPGLAGAGDTQYF.

This clonotype is categorized as medium-sized. CDR3 residues: CSASLYPLSTDTQYF. For the CDR3, the DNA is TGCAGTGCTAGTCTTTACCCGCTATCCACAGATACGCAGTATTTT. V usage is TRBV20-1 and J usage is TRBJ2-3, with no clear D. V dropped 3 bases and J dropped 2 bases, with 15 bases sitting between them. The CDR3 consists of 15 residues. The germline CDR1 and CDR2 sequences are DFQATT and SNEGSKA (reference sequence).

Relative to its sample, this clonotype is medium-sized (0.01 to 0.1%). This chain connects TRBV7-9 to TRBJ2-3; D is perhaps TRBD1 or TRBD2 (5 bases each). The germline V gene encodes CDR1 SEHNR and CDR2 FQNEAQ (reference sequence). V shed 1 base and J shed 3 bases, with 11 bases lying between them. CDR3 length: 15 amino acids. The CDR3 here is CASSLGVGETDTQYF. DNA of the CDR3: TGTGCCAGCAGCTTAGGTGTGGGGGAGACAGATACGCAGTATTTT.

In its sample, this clonotype is medium-sized (0.01 to 0.1%). The rearrangement uses TRBV5-1 and TRBJ2-1, with 14 bases that match TRBD2. V was clipped by 4 bases and J by 5 bases; unmatched bases: 2. The germline CDR1 and CDR2 sequences are SGHRS and YFSETQ. The CDR3 covers 15 residues. In nucleotides, the CDR3 is TGCGCCAGCAGCGGGACTAGCGGGGGAGACAATGAGCAGTTCTTC. Its translation: CASSGTSGGDNEQFF.

By share, this clonotype ranks as large. This chain joins TRBV3-1 and TRBJ1-5; 12 bases match TRBD1. The V gene's germline CDR1 is LGHDT and CDR2 YNNKEL (reference sequence). The CDR3 totals 15 residues. V trimming: 4 bases; J trimming: 6 bases; junction bases outside the gene matches: 4. The CDR3 is CASSPGTGGGQPQHF. The DNA of the CDR3 is TGTGCCAGCAGCCCCGGGACAGGGGGCGGTCAGCCCCAGCATTTT.

On this clonotype itself: Given the absence of the conserved phenylalanine or tryptophan at the CDR3 end, a read error is likely. V is TRBV28 and J is TRBJ1-1; the D is unclear. The CDR3 runs 15 residues. V lost 3 bases and J lost 0, with 11 bases in between. Germline V gives CDR1 MDHEN, CDR2 SYDVKM. CDR3 in DNA: TGTGCCAGCAGTTTGGCTCCCCTAATGAACACTGAAGCTTTCTAT. This sequence encodes CASSLAPLMNTEAFY.

In its sample, this clonotype ranks as medium-sized. The V and J genes are TRBV12-3 or TRBV12-4 and TRBJ2-3, with D maybe TRBD1 (5 bases). V lost 4 bases to trimming and J lost 5 bases, with 16 bases between them. This CDR3 spans 15 amino acids. For the CDR3, the DNA is TGTGCCAGCAGTTCCCCGGACATTGCCGGAGATACGCAGTATTTT. It yields the protein CASSSPDIAGDTQYF.

There are many counts of this clonotype. CDR3 bases: TGTGCCAGCAGTTACTCGATTGGACTAGCGGGAGGGCCGGATAGTGAGCAGTTCTTC. Amino acid sequence: CASSYSIGLAGGPDSEQFF. The chain is built from TRBV6-6 and TRBJ2-1; TRBD2 matches 15 bases. J was trimmed by 9 bases and V by 0 bases; bases with no gene match: 12. The CDR3 extends over 19 amino acids. Germline CDR1 MNHNY, CDR2 SVGAGI (reference sequence).

This clonotype is classed as medium-sized. The chain employs TRBV5-1 and TRBJ2-7; 8 nucleotides line up with TRBD2. Germline-derived CDR1 and CDR2 are SGHRS and YFSETQ. Trimming cost V 4 bases and J 3 bases; bases outside gene matches: 6. The CDR3 totals 14 residues. The CDR3 protein is CASSHSSGYYEQYF. Written as DNA, the CDR3 is TGCGCCAGCAGCCATTCTAGCGGGTACTACGAGCAGTACTTC.

The sample holds a few counts of this clonotype. The chain uses TRBV12-3 or TRBV12-4 and TRBJ2-5; 7 bases are shared with TRBD1. The CDR3 loop spans 15 amino acids. V dropped 6 bases and J dropped 5; count of bases not matched to a gene: 12. This CDR3 is CASRTGTEAFETQYF. CDR3 DNA sequence: TGTGCCAGCAGAACCGGGACAGAGGCTTTCGAGACCCAGTACTTC.

Ten or more counts support this clonotype. The genes are TRBV7-9 and TRBJ1-4, with 11 bases lining up with TRBD1. The CDR3 loop spans 19 amino acids. Germline CDR1 SEHNR, CDR2 FQNEAQ (reference sequence). The V gene end was trimmed by 4 bases and the J gene end by 0 bases; junction bases not matched to a gene: 10. The CDR3 DNA sequence: TGTGCCAGCAGCTGGCCCGGGACAGGGGGAATCGCAACTAATGAAAAACTGTTTTTT. Protein: CASSWPGTGGIATNEKLFF.

The sample holds many counts of this clonotype. The J gene is TRBJ1-1, the V gene TRBV6-5; 10 bases line up with TRBD1. The CDR3 runs to 15 residues. After removal of 2 bases from V and 7 bases from J, the junction contained 7 bases not matched to a gene. Per the germline V gene, CDR1 is MNHEY and CDR2 is SVGAGI. The CDR3 DNA sequence: TGTGCCAGCAGTTACCCCGGGACAGGGGTATTTGAAGCTTTCTTT. The encoded protein is CASSYPGTGVFEAFF.

The V gene is TRBV7-9, the J gene TRBJ2-1; D unresolved. CDR1 is SEHNR, CDR2 FQNEAQ, per germline (reference sequence). The length of the CDR3 is 13 residues. V lost 7 bases, J lost 8 bases, and 15 bases lay in between. The CDR3 reads CASTPPPSHEQFF. In nucleotides, the CDR3 is TGTGCCAGCACCCCGCCCCCCTCGCATGAGCAGTTCTTC.

This chain joins TRBV18 and TRBJ2-7; the D call may be TRBD1 or TRBD2 (5 bases each). CDR1 and CDR2 (germline): KGHSH, LQKENI. CDR3 length: 15 amino acids. Trimming cost V 3 bases and J 7 bases, with 19 bases left between them. The CDR3 protein is CASSPPGRASGEQYF. CDR3 sequence (DNA): TGTGCCAGCTCACCGCCGGGACGGGCTTCGGGGGAGCAGTACTTC.

This clonotype was recorded at least ten times. V usage is TRBV6-5 and J usage is TRBJ2-7; D is possibly TRBD1 or TRBD2 (6 bases each). Trimming pared 2 bases from V and 4 bases from J, leaving 12 bases between. Germline V gene sequence: CDR1 MNHEY, CDR2 SVGAGI. The CDR3 is made up of 14 amino acids. In DNA form, the CDR3 reads TGTGCCAGCAGTTACGGGCAGGGGACTTACGAGCAGTACTTC. Its translation: CASSYGQGTYEQYF.